The 14 T cell receptor beta chains presented below share a single source sample, sequenced in a study of blood T cell repertoires in COVID-19. The data were produced by immunoSEQ multiplex PCR, yet TCRdb's version contains in-frame clones alone and is incomplete. The sample lists about 260,000 clones; roughly 89% were seen once. Sequenced input: peripheral blood. Receptor source: a woman between 35 and 50 years old who had recovered from COVID-19.

V usage is TRBV9 and J usage is TRBJ2-3; weak D call: TRBD2 (6 bases). This CDR3 region has 16 residues. V dropped 2 bases and J dropped 2 bases, with 15 bases sitting between them. CDR1 is SGDLS and CDR2 is YYNGEE in the germline V gene. The CDR3 DNA follows: TGTGCCAGCAGCGTCGGACCAGCGGGCTTCACAGATACGCAGTATTTT. Translation gives CASSVGPAGFTDTQYF.

This clone was observed a single time. The chain employs TRBV14 and TRBJ1-2; the match to TRBD1 covers 8 bases. The CDR3 loop spans 17 amino acids. CDR1 is SGHDN, CDR2 FVKESK, per germline. V shed 5 bases, J shed 4 bases, and the junction held 15 bases outside the gene matches. CDR3 DNA: TGTGCCAGCAGCTTACGAAAATCGGGCAGGGGGCTCTATGGCTACACCTTC. It specifies CASSLRKSGRGLYGYTF.

This clone is a singleton in its sample. The chain uses TRBV5-4 and TRBJ2-7; 7 bases align to TRBD1. V was clipped by 4 bases and J by 0 bases; unmatched bases: 7. The CDR3 contains 15 residues. In germline, CDR1 is SGHNT, CDR2 YYREEE (reference sequence). The CDR3 here is CASSATGAYSYEQYF. CDR3 sequence (DNA): TGTGCCAGCAGCGCCACAGGGGCTTACTCCTACGAGCAGTACTTC.

This clone appeared a few times. The V call is TRBV5-1, the J call TRBJ2-1; possible D gene TRBD2, 6 bases. Looked up from germline, CDR1 is SGHRS and CDR2 is YFSETQ. V lost 4 bases and J 0 bases, leaving 14 bases between the germline ends. This CDR3 comprises 16 residues. The CDR3 DNA reads as TGCGCCAGCAGCCCCCCCCGGGACTCCTCCTACAATGAGCAGTTCTTC. As protein: CASSPPRDSSYNEQFF.

The chain combines TRBV20-1 with TRBJ1-3; D call uncertain. The CDR3 consists of 11 residues. In germline, CDR1 is DFQATT, CDR2 SNEGSKA (reference sequence). The ends were cut back, 0 bases at V and 11 bases at J, with 8 bases in the middle. This chain's CDR3 is CSARDPNSIYF. The CDR3 nucleotides read TGCAGTGCTAGAGATCCCAACTCCATATATTTT.

The CDR3 reads CASSLASGPQDTQYF. CDR3 nucleotides: TGCGCCAGCAGCTTGGCTAGCGGTCCCCAAGATACGCAGTATTTT. The V gene is TRBV5-1, the J gene TRBJ2-3; 7 bases agree with TRBD2. V was clipped by 0 bases and J by 5 bases; unmatched bases: 6. This CDR3 is 15 amino acids long. The germline V gene encodes CDR1 SGHRS and CDR2 YFSETQ.

The chain combines TRBV5-6 with TRBJ1-1, with D possibly TRBD1 on 6 matching bases. V lost 4 bases to trimming and J lost 3 bases, with 13 bases between them. The CDR3 spans 14 residues. The germline V gene encodes CDR1 SGHDT and CDR2 YYEEEE. The CDR3, as DNA: TGTGCCAGCAGCCAAAGTCCAGGGGACACTGAAGCTTTCTTT. Translating it yields CASSQSPGDTEAFF.

The V gene is TRBV6-5, the J gene TRBJ2-1, with TRBD2 matching over 9 bases. CDR1 and CDR2 from the germline V gene are MNHEY and SVGAGI. The CDR3 runs to 14 residues. The V and J ends lost 7 bases and 4 bases, in that order; junction bases with no gene match: 5. CDR3 nucleotide sequence: TGTGCCAGCAAACTGGCGGGGGGGTACAATGAGCAGTTCTTC. As protein: CASKLAGGYNEQFF.

The V gene is TRBV10-2, the J gene TRBJ2-1; D is possibly TRBD1 (6 bases). Germline CDR1 and CDR2: WSHSY and SAAADI. The CDR3 is 14 amino acids. Deletions cut 2 bases from V and 5 bases from J, with 10 bases between. The CDR3 here is CASSERNRDNEQFF. The CDR3 DNA follows: TGCGCCAGCAGTGAGAGAAACAGGGACAATGAGCAGTTCTTC.

The genes are TRBV12-3 or TRBV12-4 and TRBJ1-1; D is perhaps TRBD1 (5 bases). CDR3 length: 13 amino acids. Trimming shortened V by 10 bases and J by 5 bases, and 17 bases separated the two germline ends. In nucleotides, the CDR3 is TGTGCCACCGAGCGGGACGGGGAGACTGAAGCTTTCTTT. Its translation: CATERDGETEAFF.

The chain couples TRBV6-2 or TRBV6-3 to TRBJ1-3; 7 bases match TRBD1. Germline CDR1 and CDR2: MNHEY and SVGEGT. The trim removed 0 bases at V and 0 bases at J, leaving 5 bases unmatched. The length of the CDR3 is 17 residues. CDR3 amino acids: CASSYSGGQASGNTIYF. CDR3 DNA sequence: TGTGCCAGCAGTTACTCAGGCGGACAGGCCTCTGGAAACACCATATATTTT.

The chain employs TRBV5-1 and TRBJ1-1, with D possibly TRBD1 on 5 matching bases. CDR3 length: 13 amino acids. The germline V gene encodes CDR1 SGHRS and CDR2 YFSETQ. V was trimmed by 0 bases and J by 5 bases, leaving 8 bases between them. CDR3 nucleotide sequence: TGCGCCAGCAGCTTGGAGGGGAGGACTGAAGCTTTCTTT. The encoded protein is CASSLEGRTEAFF.

The chain employs TRBV5-5 and TRBJ2-5; 7 bases are a match to TRBD1. CDR3 length equals 16 residues. Germline CDR1 and CDR2: SGHKS and YYEKEE (reference sequence). V was pared by 4 bases and J by 2 bases, with 11 bases of the junction left unmatched. The CDR3 DNA reads TGTGCCAGCAGCGGACCGGGACAGAAAATTCAAGAGACCCAGTACTTC. Translating gives CASSGPGQKIQETQYF. Complete variable domain (other parts from reference TRBV5-5 and TRBJ2-5): DAGVTQSPTHLIKTRGQQVTLRCSPISGHKSVSWYQQVLGQGPQFIFQYYEKEERGRGNFPDRFSARQFPNYSSELNVNALLLGDSALYLCASSGPGQKIQETQYFGPGTRLLVL.

J is TRBJ1-2 and V is TRBV7-2; D remains ambiguous. The CDR3 runs 13 residues. Germline V CDR1 and CDR2: SGHTA, FQGNSA. V dropped 4 bases and J dropped 8 bases, with 14 bases sitting between them. In DNA, the CDR3 is TGTGCCAGCAGCTCCCTCATGGGCGCCGGCTACACCTTC. Protein sequence: CASSSLMGAGYTF.